This TCR beta chain was sequenced during a study of blood T cell repertoires in COVID-19. Looking at the study overall: From the United States, Italy and Spain came samples of acute and convalescent COVID-19. The cDNA or gDNA used as material had been derived from T cells, B-cell-depleted T cells, or PBMCs.

Losses at the gene ends were 5 bases for V and 2 bases for J; bases not matched to a gene: 7. Germline-derived CDR1 and CDR2 are SGHTA and FQGNSA. The CDR3 extends over 16 amino acids. Method: immunoSEQ multiplex PCR; TCRdb's copy keeps in-frame clones and lacks some. The sample yields 250,000 to 350,000 clones, roughly 87% seen once. Sequencing input: peripheral blood. The sequence was collected from a woman in her forties or fifties who had recovered from COVID-19. The chain couples TRBV7-2 to TRBJ2-1; TRBD1 matches 9 bases. The CDR3 DNA reads TGTGCCAGCAGCAGATTCGGGACAGGGACCTACAATGAGCAGTTCTTC. Amino acid sequence: CASSRFGTGTYNEQFF.